The 19 T cell receptor beta chains below come from one sample, sequenced in a study of T cells in women clearing cervical HPV infection. Clones were read by immunoSEQ multiplex PCR, and TCRdb kept only the in-frame ones, dropping some. Recorded for this sample: about 26,000 clones. The sample comprised blood buffy coat. The origin of the receptors is a woman between 18 and 69 years old with a cervical HPV16 infection that either progressed to CIN3+ or cleared (not recorded which).

Comments on this clone: The read falls 3 residues short of the CDR3 end, and the missing part is taken from the germline J gene. The rearrangement links TRBV7-2 to TRBJ2-7; 11 nucleotides line up with TRBD2. Germline assignment: CDR1 SGHTA and CDR2 FQGNSA. Trimming took 0 bases from V and 4 from J; bases not matched to a gene: 2. This CDR3 region has 15 residues. The CDR3 region is CASSLAGTSGYEQYF. The CDR3 bases that were read are TGTGCCAGCAGCTTAGCGGGGACTAGCGGTTACGAG.

On this clone itself: The CDR3 is cut off 3 residues early in the read; its end comes from the germline J gene. The rearrangement uses TRBV7-2 and TRBJ2-5; D is perhaps TRBD1 (5 bases). Germline values: CDR1 SGHTA, CDR2 FQGNSA. The V gene lost 3 bases and the J gene lost 5 bases, with 16 bases spanning the gap. CDR3 length: 15 amino acids. This CDR3 reads CASSLTASYQETQYF. Incomplete CDR3 DNA: TGTGCCAGCAGCTTGACAGCCTCCTATCAGGAGACC.

A remark on this clone: Germline and junction disagree at one end, which may indicate a read error. Read sequence stops 3 residues before the CDR3 end, and the germline J gene provides the missing end. The same CDR3 also results from other DNA sequences found in this sample. The chain couples TRBV29-1 to TRBJ1-3, with unresolved D. CDR1 is SQVTM, CDR2 ANQGSEA, per germline. The CDR3 extends over 13 amino acids. The part of the CDR3 DNA that was read is TGCAGCGTCGGGTCTACGGGTGGAAACACG. Residues: CSVGSTGGNT. The full CDR3 is CSVGSTGGNTIYF.

A note on this clone: The CDR3 end falls 3 residues outside the read, so it is completed with the germline J gene. The chain is built from TRBV7-3 and TRBJ2-2, with D possibly TRBD2 on 5 matching bases. V lost 5 bases, J lost 5 bases, and 12 bases lay in between. The CDR3 is made up of 14 amino acids. CDR1 and CDR2 (germline): SGHTA, FQGTGA. The sequenced part of the CDR3 DNA is TGTGCCAGCAGCCTAGCTGTCTCTACCGGGGAG. The encoded protein is CASSLAVSTGE. The CDR3 reads in full as CASSLAVSTGELFF.

As for this clone: The CDR3 extends 3 residues past the end of the read, so its final part is completed from the germline J gene. This chain links TRBV11-2 with TRBJ2-3; TRBD2 agrees at 7 bases. This CDR3 has 12 residues. Germline V gives CDR1 SGHAT, CDR2 FQNNGV. After removal of 8 bases from V and 6 bases from J, the junction contained 5 bases not matched to a gene. CDR3 sequence reads: CASSRGDDTQYF. CDR3 DNA (partial): TGTGCCAGCTCTCGGGGGGACGATACG.

Of note for this clone: An end of the junction differs from the germline gene, which may be a read error. The read terminates 3 residues ahead of where the CDR3 ends, so the germline J gene completes it. Other DNA sequences from this sample encode an identical CDR3 as well. The chain combines TRBV18 with TRBJ1-3; TRBD1 is a possible D gene (6 bases). The CDR3 extends over 13 amino acids. Germline V gene data show CDR1 as KGHSH and CDR2 as LQKENI. The covered CDR3 bases are TGTGCCAGCTCACTGGGACATATGAACACA. Amino acid sequence: CASSLGHMNT. The whole CDR3 sequence is CASSLGHMNTIYF.

Of note for this clone: Sequencing ends 3 residues short of the CDR3 end; the germline J gene provides the rest. The gene calls are TRBV7-8 and TRBJ2-7, with D maybe TRBD1 (6 bases). Deletions cut 1 base from V and 2 bases from J, with 12 bases between. The CDR3 is made up of 15 amino acids. CDR1 is SGHVS and CDR2 is FQNEAQ in the germline V gene. The CDR3 protein is CASSLGQGFTYEQYF. The CDR3 bases that were read are TGTGCCAGCAGCTTAGGTCAGGGGTTCACCTACGAG.

As regards this clone: With the read ending 3 residues before the CDR3 end, the germline J gene is used to fill in that end. The rearrangement uses TRBV11-1 and TRBJ2-4; 7 bases fit TRBD2. V dropped 5 bases and J dropped 3; count of bases not matched to a gene: 7. The germline gives CDR1 SGHAT, CDR2 FQDESV (reference sequence). This CDR3 contains 15 residues. The sequenced part of the CDR3 DNA is TGTGCCAGCAGCAAGCGGGAAGGGAACAAAAACATT. Translated: CASSKREGNKNI. The entire CDR3 reads CASSKREGNKNIQYF.

As to this clone: From the germline J gene comes the end of the CDR3, since the read stops 3 residues before it. This rearrangement joins TRBV20-1 to TRBJ1-5; 7 bases align to TRBD1. Germline V gene lookup returns CDR1 DFQATT and CDR2 SNEGSKA (reference sequence). The trim removed 6 bases at V and 1 base at J, leaving 9 bases unmatched. The CDR3 covers 15 residues. CDR3 sequence reads: CSARGSTGSNQPQHF. Partial CDR3 DNA: TGCAGTGCCAGGGGGAGTACAGGGAGCAATCAGCCC.

Points on this clone: Coverage ceases 3 residues before the CDR3 finishes, and the germline J gene fills in the end. This chain connects TRBV4-1 to TRBJ2-1; TRBD1 aligns across 7 bases. This CDR3 has 14 amino acids. V lost 3 bases to trimming and J lost 5 bases; unmatched junction nucleotides: 4. CDR1 MGHRA and CDR2 YSYEKL come from the germline V gene. The CDR3 reads CASSQRQGHNEQFF. The CDR3 bases that were read are TGCGCCAGCAGCCAGAGACAGGGCCACAATGAG.

This clone is labeled medium-sized based on frequency. The sequenced fragment ends 3 residues before the CDR3 boundary, so the rest is inferred from the germline J gene. The rearrangement uses TRBV6-2 or TRBV6-3 and TRBJ1-1; TRBD1 matches 8 bases. Germline CDR1 MNHEY, CDR2 SVGEGT. The CDR3 sequence is 14 residues long. Incomplete CDR3 DNA: TGTGCCAGCATCACACAGGGGGACCCGGCGCGA. It encodes CASITQGDPAR. The entire CDR3 sequence reads CASITQGDPARAFF.

Concerning this clone: The CDR3 extends 3 residues past the end of the read, so its final part is completed from the germline J gene. The genes are TRBV7-9 and TRBJ2-3, with TRBD1 matching 8 bases. The CDR3 length is 13 residues. Germline values: CDR1 SEHNR, CDR2 FQNEAQ (reference sequence). CDR3 amino acids: CASSQQGDQPQYF. The sequenced part of the CDR3 DNA is TGTGCCAGCAGCCAACAGGGGGATCAGCCG.

A remark on this clone: The read halts 3 residues ahead of the CDR3 end, with the missing end drawn from the germline J gene. The chain joins TRBV2 to TRBJ1-1; no reliable D call. V was pared by 6 bases and J by 0 bases, with 8 bases between. The CDR3 spans 13 residues. CDR1 is SNHLY, CDR2 FYNNEI, per germline. The CDR3 is CASRVRLNTEAFF. The sequenced CDR3 bases are TGTGCCAGCAGGGTCAGATTGAACACTGAA.

Turning to this clone: The read ends 3 residues before the CDR3 terminus; that terminus is restored from the germline J gene. The chain employs TRBV20-1 and TRBJ1-1; a possible D gene is TRBD1 (6 bases). V lost 5 bases and J lost 0, with 16 bases in between. The germline V gene encodes CDR1 DFQATT and CDR2 SNEGSKA (reference sequence). This CDR3 spans 15 amino acids. The sequenced part of the CDR3 DNA is TGCAGTGCTTCCAGGGGAGACACTTTGAACACTGAA. It specifies CSASRGDTLNTE. The entire CDR3 sequence reads CSASRGDTLNTEAFF.

As for this clone: The read finishes 3 residues shy of the CDR3 end, and the germline J gene is used to complete it. This rearrangement joins TRBV18 to TRBJ2-5, with TRBD1 matching over 8 bases. V shed 3 bases, J shed 1 base, and the junction held 7 bases outside the gene matches. This CDR3 region has 16 residues. CDR1 KGHSH and CDR2 LQKENI come from the germline V gene. The CDR3 reads CASSPRQGRSQETQYF. CDR3 bases read: TGTGCCAGCTCACCTCGACAGGGGAGGTCCCAAGAGACC.

Incomplete CDR3 DNA: TGTGCCAGCAGGCGTCAACTACAGGGAAGGGAGACG. This encodes CASRRQLQGRET. The complete CDR3 sequence is CASRRQLQGRETQYF. V is TRBV2 and J is TRBJ2-3; D perhaps matches TRBD1 (6 bases). Coverage ceases 3 residues before the CDR3 finishes, and the germline J gene fills in the end. Per germline, CDR1 SNHLY and CDR2 FYNNEI. The CDR3 is 15 residues long.

About this clone: The CDR3 extends 3 residues past the end of the read, so its final part is completed from the germline J gene. This chain uses TRBV7-2 with TRBJ2-7; unclear D gene. Per the germline V gene, CDR1 is SGHTA and CDR2 is FQGNSA. Between the trimmed V and J ends, which lost 1 base and 1 base, there was a span of 8 bases. This CDR3 has 14 residues. The part of the CDR3 DNA that was read is TGTGCCAGCAGCTTAGGTGGGCCATCCTACGAG. Translation gives CASSLGGPSYE. The whole CDR3 protein reads CASSLGGPSYEQYF.

CDR3 sequence: CASSAGQTGGHYTF. The DNA read from the CDR3 is TGTGCCAGCAGTGCGGGCCAAACAGGGGGCCAC. The rearrangement uses TRBV6-2 or TRBV6-3 and TRBJ1-2; 9 nucleotides line up with TRBD1. Read sequence stops 3 residues before the CDR3 end, and the germline J gene provides the missing end. This CDR3 spans 14 amino acids. Germline CDR1 reads MNHEY; CDR2 reads SVGEGT.

Turning to this clone: The read ends 3 residues shy of where the CDR3 ends; the end is completed using the germline J gene. The chain employs TRBV18 and TRBJ1-6; 9 positions agree with TRBD1. The length of the CDR3 is 13 residues. The J segment lost 8 bases and the V segment lost 6 bases, leaving 2 bases of the junction unmatched. In germline, CDR1 is KGHSH, CDR2 LQKENI. CDR3 DNA, as far as it was read: TGTGCCAGCTCTCGGGACAGGGATTCACCC. Translating gives CASSRDRDSP. The whole CDR3 protein reads CASSRDRDSPLHF.